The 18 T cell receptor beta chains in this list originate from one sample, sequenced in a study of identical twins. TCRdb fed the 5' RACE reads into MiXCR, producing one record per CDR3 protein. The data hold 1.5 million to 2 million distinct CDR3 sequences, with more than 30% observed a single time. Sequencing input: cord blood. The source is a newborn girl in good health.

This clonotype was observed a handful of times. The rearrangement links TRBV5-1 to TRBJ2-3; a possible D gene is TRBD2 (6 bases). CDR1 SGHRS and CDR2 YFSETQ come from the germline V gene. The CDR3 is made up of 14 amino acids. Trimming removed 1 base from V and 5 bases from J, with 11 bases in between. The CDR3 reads CASSLMEGVDTQYF. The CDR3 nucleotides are TGCGCCAGCAGCTTGATGGAGGGTGTAGATACGCAGTATTTT.

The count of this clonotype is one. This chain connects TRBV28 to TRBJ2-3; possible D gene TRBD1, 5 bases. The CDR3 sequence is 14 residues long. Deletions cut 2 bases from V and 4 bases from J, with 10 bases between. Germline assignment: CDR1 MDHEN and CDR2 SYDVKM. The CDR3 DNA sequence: TGTGCCAGCAGTTTAGCAGGGCCCCCAGATACGCAGTATTTT. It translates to CASSLAGPPDTQYF.

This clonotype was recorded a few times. CDR3 loop: CASSLEGTGGIGYTF. CDR3 in DNA: TGTGCCAGCAGCTTAGAAGGGACAGGCGGGATTGGCTACACCTTC. The J gene is TRBJ1-2, the V gene TRBV7-9, with 8 positions matching TRBD1. Germline trimming cut 1 base from V and 7 bases from J; bases unmatched to any gene: 8. The CDR3 has 15 residues. CDR1 is SEHNR and CDR2 is FQNEAQ in the germline V gene (reference sequence).

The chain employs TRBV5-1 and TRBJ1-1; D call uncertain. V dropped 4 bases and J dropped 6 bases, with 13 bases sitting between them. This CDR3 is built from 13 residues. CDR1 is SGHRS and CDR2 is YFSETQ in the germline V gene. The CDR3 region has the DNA TGCGCCAGCAGCGTAGTCCTAGGGTCTGAAGCTTTCTTT. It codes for CASSVVLGSEAFF. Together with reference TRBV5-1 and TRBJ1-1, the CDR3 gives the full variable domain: KAGVTQTPRYLIKTRGQQVTLSCSPISGHRSVSWYQQTPGQGLQFLFEYFSETQRNKGNFPGRFSGRQFSNSRSEMNVSTLELGDSALYLCASSVVLGSEAFFGQGTRLTVV.

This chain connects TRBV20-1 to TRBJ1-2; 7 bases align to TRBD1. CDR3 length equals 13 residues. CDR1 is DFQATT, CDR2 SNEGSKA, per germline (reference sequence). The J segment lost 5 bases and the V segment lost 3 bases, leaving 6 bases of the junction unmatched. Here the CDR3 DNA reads TGCAGTGCTAGCGCCCCAGGGGGGTATGGCTACACCTTC. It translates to CSASAPGGYGYTF.

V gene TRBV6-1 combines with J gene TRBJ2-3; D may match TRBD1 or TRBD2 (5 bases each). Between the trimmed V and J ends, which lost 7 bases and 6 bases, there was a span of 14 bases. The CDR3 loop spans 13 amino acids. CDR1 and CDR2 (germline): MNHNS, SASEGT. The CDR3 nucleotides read TGTGCCAGCAAGGGGACGGTGTGGGATACGCAGTATTTT. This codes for CASKGTVWDTQYF.

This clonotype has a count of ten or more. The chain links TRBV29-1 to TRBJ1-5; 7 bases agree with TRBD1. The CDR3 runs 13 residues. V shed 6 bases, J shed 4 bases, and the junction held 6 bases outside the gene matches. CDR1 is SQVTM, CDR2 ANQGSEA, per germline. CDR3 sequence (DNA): TGCAGCGTGCGACAGGGACCTAATCAGCCCCAGCATTTT. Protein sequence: CSVRQGPNQPQHF.

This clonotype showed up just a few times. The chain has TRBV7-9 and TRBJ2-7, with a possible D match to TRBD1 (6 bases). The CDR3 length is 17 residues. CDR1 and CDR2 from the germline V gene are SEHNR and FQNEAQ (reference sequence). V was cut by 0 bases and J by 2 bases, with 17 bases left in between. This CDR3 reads CASSLARSWDTTYEQYF. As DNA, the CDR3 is TGTGCCAGCAGCTTAGCGAGAAGTTGGGACACCACCTACGAGCAGTACTTC.

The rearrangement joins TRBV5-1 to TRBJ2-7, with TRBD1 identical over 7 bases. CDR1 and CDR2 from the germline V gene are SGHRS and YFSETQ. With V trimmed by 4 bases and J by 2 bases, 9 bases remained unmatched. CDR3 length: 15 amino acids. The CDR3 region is CASSAMGQLTYEQYF. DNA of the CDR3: TGCGCCAGCAGCGCAATGGGACAGCTTACCTACGAGCAGTACTTC.

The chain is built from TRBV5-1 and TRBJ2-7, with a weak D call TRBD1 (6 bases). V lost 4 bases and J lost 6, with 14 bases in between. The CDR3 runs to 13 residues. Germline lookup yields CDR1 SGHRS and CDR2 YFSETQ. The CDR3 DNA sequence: TGCGCCAGCAGCGGGCAGGGGACGGTCGAGCAGTACTTC. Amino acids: CASSGQGTVEQYF.

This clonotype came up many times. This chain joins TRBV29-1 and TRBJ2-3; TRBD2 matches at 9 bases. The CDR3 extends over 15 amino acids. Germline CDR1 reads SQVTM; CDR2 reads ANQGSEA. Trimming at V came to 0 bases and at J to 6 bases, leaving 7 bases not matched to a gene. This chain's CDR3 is CSVEDRSSGTDTQYF. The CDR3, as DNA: TGCAGCGTTGAAGATCGGTCTAGCGGGACCGATACGCAGTATTTT.

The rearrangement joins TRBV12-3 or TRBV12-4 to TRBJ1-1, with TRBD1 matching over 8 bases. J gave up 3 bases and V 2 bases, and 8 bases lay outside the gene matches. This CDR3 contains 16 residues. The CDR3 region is CASSLIGSDRDTEAFF. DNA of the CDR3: TGTGCCAGCAGTTTAATAGGATCGGACAGGGACACTGAAGCTTTCTTT.

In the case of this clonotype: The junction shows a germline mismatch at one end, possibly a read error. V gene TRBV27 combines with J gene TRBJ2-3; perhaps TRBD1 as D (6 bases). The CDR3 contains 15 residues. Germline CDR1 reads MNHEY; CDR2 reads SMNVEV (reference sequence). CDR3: CASSLRHLGADMQYF. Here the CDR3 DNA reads TGTGCCAGCAGTTTACGCCATTTGGGGGCAGATATGCAGTATTTT.

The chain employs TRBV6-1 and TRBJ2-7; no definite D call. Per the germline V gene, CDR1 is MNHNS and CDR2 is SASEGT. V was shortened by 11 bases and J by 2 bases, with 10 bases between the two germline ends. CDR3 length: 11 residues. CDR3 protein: CACLEPYEQYF. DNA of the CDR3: TGTGCCTGTCTTGAGCCCTACGAGCAGTACTTC.

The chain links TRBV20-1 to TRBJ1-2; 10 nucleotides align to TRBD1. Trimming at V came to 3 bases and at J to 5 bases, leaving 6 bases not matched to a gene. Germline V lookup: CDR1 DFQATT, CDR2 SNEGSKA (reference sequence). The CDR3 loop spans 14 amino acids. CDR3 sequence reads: CSASSGQGSYGYTF. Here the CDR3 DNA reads TGCAGTGCTAGTTCGGGACAGGGGTCGTATGGCTACACCTTC.

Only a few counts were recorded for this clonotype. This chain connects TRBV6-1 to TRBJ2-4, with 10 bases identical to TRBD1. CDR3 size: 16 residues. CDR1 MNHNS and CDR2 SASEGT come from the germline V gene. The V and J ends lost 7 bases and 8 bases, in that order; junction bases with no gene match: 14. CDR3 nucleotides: TGTGCCAGCATACTCCGGGACAGGGGCCTGAGTGACATTCAGTACTTC. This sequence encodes CASILRDRGLSDIQYF.

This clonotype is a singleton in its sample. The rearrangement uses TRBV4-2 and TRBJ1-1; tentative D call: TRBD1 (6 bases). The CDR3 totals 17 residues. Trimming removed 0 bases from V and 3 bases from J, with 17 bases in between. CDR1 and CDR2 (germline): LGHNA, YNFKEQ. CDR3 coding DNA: TGTGCCAGCAGCCAAGATGGAGGGGGGGATTACGACACTGAAGCTTTCTTT. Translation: CASSQDGGGDYDTEAFF.

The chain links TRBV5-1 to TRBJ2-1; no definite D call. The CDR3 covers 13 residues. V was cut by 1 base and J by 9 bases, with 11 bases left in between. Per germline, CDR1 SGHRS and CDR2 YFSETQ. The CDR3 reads CASSLREVGEQFF. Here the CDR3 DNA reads TGCGCCAGCAGCTTGCGCGAGGTTGGTGAGCAGTTCTTC.